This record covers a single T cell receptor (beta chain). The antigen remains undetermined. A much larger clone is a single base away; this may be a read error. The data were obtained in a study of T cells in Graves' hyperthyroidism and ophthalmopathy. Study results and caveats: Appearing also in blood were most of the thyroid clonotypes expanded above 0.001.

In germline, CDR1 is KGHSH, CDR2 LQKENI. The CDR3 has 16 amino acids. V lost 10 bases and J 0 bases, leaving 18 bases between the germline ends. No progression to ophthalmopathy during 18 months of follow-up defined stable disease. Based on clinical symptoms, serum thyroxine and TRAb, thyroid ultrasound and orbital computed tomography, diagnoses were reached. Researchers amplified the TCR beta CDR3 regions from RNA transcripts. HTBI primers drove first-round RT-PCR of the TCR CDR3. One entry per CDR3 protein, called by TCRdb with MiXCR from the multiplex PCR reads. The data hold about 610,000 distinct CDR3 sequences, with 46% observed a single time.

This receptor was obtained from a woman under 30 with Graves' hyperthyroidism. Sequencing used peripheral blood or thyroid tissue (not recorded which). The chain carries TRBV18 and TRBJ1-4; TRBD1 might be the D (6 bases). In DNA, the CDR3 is TGTGCCAACTCCCCAACCAGGGGCGCAACTAATGAAAAACTGTTTTTT. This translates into CANSPTRGATNEKLFF.